The 12 T cell receptor beta chains below come from one sample, sequenced in a study of PD-L1 blockade in urothelial cancer (dated by TCRdb to 2016 to 2017). Per the publication, the time point label means: pretreatment peripheral blood. The library was made by the immunoSEQ multiplex PCR assay. The source is immuneACCESS, and TCRdb retained only in-frame sequences with V and J called. Part of the clones is not carried over; for the studies checked, unresolved V genes explain less than half of this, and the remainder is unexplained. The sample includes about 72,000 clones, with about nine tenths observed a single time. The leading ten clones occupy 4.5% of the sample. The input for sequencing was PBMCs, taken around atezolizumab (anti-PD-L1) treatment. All receptors come from a man aged 70 or older with urothelial cancer.

V usage is TRBV9 and J usage is TRBJ2-7, with TRBD1 matching 10 bases. CDR1 is SGDLS and CDR2 is YYNGEE in the germline V gene. The V segment lost 4 bases and the J segment 7 bases; nucleotides outside the gene matches: 11. The CDR3 is 15 amino acids. The DNA of the CDR3 is TGTGCCAGCAGCCTAGACGGGGACAGGGGAAAGGAGCAGTACTTC. It yields the protein CASSLDGDRGKEQYF. The complete variable domain, with remaining parts taken from reference TRBV9 and TRBJ2-7, reads DSGVTQTPKHLITATGQRVTLRCSPRSGDLSVYWYQQSLDQGLQFLIQYYNGEERAKGNILERFSAQQFPDLHSELNLSSLELGDSALYFCASSLDGDRGKEQYFGPGTRLTVT.

The rearrangement uses TRBV27 and TRBJ1-5; possible D gene TRBD1, 6 bases. Trimming took off 4 bases at V and 3 bases at J, with 16 bases between the two ends. This CDR3 comprises 16 residues. The V gene's germline CDR1 is MNHEY and CDR2 SMNVEV (reference sequence). CDR3 protein: CASSSGVRGPNQPQHF. The CDR3 DNA sequence: TGTGCCAGCAGTTCAGGGGTTAGGGGCCCCAATCAGCCCCAGCATTTT.

CDR3 residues: CASGRSGAYNEQFF. CDR3 sequence (DNA): TGTGCCTCAGGGCGTAGCGGCGCCTACAATGAGCAGTTCTTC. The chain has TRBV6-5 and TRBJ2-1; a possible D gene is TRBD2 (6 bases). This CDR3 spans 14 amino acids. Germline CDR1 is MNHEY and CDR2 is SVGAGI. V shed 11 bases and J shed 2 bases, with 16 bases lying between them.

The gene calls are TRBV5-1 and TRBJ2-1; D possibly corresponds to TRBD1 (5 bases). Germline CDR1 and CDR2: SGHRS and YFSETQ. The V and J ends lost 6 bases and 0 bases respectively, with 13 bases between them. CDR3 length: 15 residues. As DNA, the CDR3 is TGCGCCAGCAAGGGGTCTACGAGCTCCTACAATGAGCAGTTCTTC. Translating gives CASKGSTSSYNEQFF.

This clone was seen just once. The chain uses TRBV5-6 and TRBJ2-7; D might be TRBD2 (5 bases). Germline V gene lookup returns CDR1 SGHDT and CDR2 YYEEEE. The CDR3 length is 14 residues. V lost 2 bases to trimming and J lost 2 bases, with 11 bases between them. CDR3 loop: CASSFAGVPYEQYF. The DNA of the CDR3 is TGTGCCAGCAGCTTTGCCGGGGTTCCCTACGAGCAGTACTTC.

This clone has only one observation. This chain connects TRBV2 to TRBJ1-1; D uncertain. The CDR3 runs 14 residues. Germline CDR1 SNHLY, CDR2 FYNNEI. Deletions cut 6 bases from V and 1 base from J, with 12 bases between. DNA for the CDR3: TGTGCCAGCAGCCCCTTATTCGGGAACACTGAAGCTTTCTTT. This encodes CASSPLFGNTEAFF.

In this sample, this clone turned up a few times. The V and J genes are TRBV5-5 and TRBJ2-3; 8 bases align to TRBD1. Trimming cost V 2 bases and J 4 bases; bases outside gene matches: 6. The length of the CDR3 is 15 residues. Germline V gene data show CDR1 as SGHKS and CDR2 as YYEKEE (reference sequence). The CDR3 DNA reads as TGTGCCAGCAGCTTTCAGGGGGCATGGTCAGATACGCAGTATTTT. The encoded protein is CASSFQGAWSDTQYF.

This chain uses TRBV14 with TRBJ2-3; 16 nucleotides match TRBD2. This CDR3 region has 17 residues. The V gene end was trimmed by 4 bases and the J gene end by 3 bases; junction bases not matched to a gene: 4. Germline assignment: CDR1 SGHDN and CDR2 FVKESK. CDR3 DNA sequence: TGTGCCAGCAGCCCCGGGACTAGCGGGAGGGCGACAGATACGCAGTATTTT. This translates into CASSPGTSGRATDTQYF.

This clone was counted once. The chain joins TRBV6-1 to TRBJ2-7; tentatively, D is TRBD2 (6 bases). This CDR3 is built from 13 residues. Looked up from germline, CDR1 is MNHNS and CDR2 is SASEGT. V lost 7 bases and J lost 2, with 12 bases in between. CDR3 amino acids: CASKEGPTYEQYF. The CDR3 DNA reads TGTGCCAGCAAGGAGGGCCCAACCTACGAGCAGTACTTC.

The J gene is TRBJ1-2, the V gene TRBV7-2; the match to TRBD1 covers 9 bases. Germline V lookup: CDR1 SGHTA, CDR2 FQGNSA. J lost 6 bases, V lost 5 bases, and 4 bases had no gene match. This CDR3 comprises 13 residues. Here the CDR3 DNA reads TGTGCCAGCAGCCGGGACAGGGAAGATGGCTACACCTTC. Its protein is CASSRDREDGYTF. The full variable domain, completed using reference TRBV7-2 and TRBJ1-2, is GAGVSQSPSNKVTEKGKDVELRCDPISGHTALYWYRQSLGQGLEFLIYFQGNSAPDKSGLPSDRFSAERTGGSVSTLTIQRTQQEDSAVYLCASSRDREDGYTFGSGTRLTVV.

V usage is TRBV5-1 and J usage is TRBJ1-4; 8 nucleotides line up with TRBD1. This CDR3 has 14 amino acids. Germline V gives CDR1 SGHRS, CDR2 YFSETQ. V was pared by 4 bases and J by 7 bases, with 6 bases of the junction left unmatched. This CDR3 is CASSPGQGGEKLFF. The CDR3 DNA is TGCGCCAGCAGCCCCGGACAGGGTGGTGAAAAACTGTTTTTT.

This clone has a single count. The J gene is TRBJ1-2, the V gene TRBV10-3; D is uncertain. The length of the CDR3 is 13 residues. V lost 3 bases, J lost 4 bases, and 9 bases lay in between. CDR1 and CDR2 from the germline V gene are ENHRY and SYGVKD. CDR3 sequence: CAISETGSYGYTF. CDR3 DNA: TGTGCCATCAGTGAAACCGGGTCCTATGGCTACACCTTC.